The 21 T cell receptor beta chains listed next were all sequenced from one sample in a study of OX40 agonist ivuxolimab in advanced cancers. Library prep was done by the immunoSEQ multiplex PCR assay. TCRdb stores this immuneACCESS table with in-frame sequences only. Part of the clones is absent; in the studies checked, under half of the shortfall reflects unresolved V genes, and no reason is known for the rest. The sample profile shows 70,000 to 100,000 clones; around 86% of them were found once. The biggest ten clones account for around 1.8% of the sample. The starting material was CD4+ or CD8+ T cells sorted from blood, obtained in a trial of the OX40 agonist ivuxolimab. The source is an adult with an advanced solid tumor such as melanoma, head and neck, liver or kidney cancer.

The rearrangement joins TRBV6-5 to TRBJ2-7; perhaps D is TRBD1 or TRBD2 (5 bases each). The CDR3 covers 15 residues. Germline CDR1 reads MNHEY; CDR2 reads SVGAGI. The germline V and J ends were trimmed by 0 bases and 4 bases, with 13 bases remaining between them. The CDR3 loop reads CASSYSIKGSYEQYF. The CDR3 nucleotides read TGTGCCAGCAGTTACTCTATAAAGGGGAGTTACGAGCAGTACTTC.

The chain is built from TRBV5-1 and TRBJ2-7; D not resolved. Germline loops: CDR1 SGHRS, CDR2 YFSETQ. V was trimmed by 1 base and J by 4 bases, leaving 6 bases between them. The CDR3 length is 12 residues. The CDR3: CASSLNEYEQYF. In nucleotides, the CDR3 is TGCGCCAGCAGCTTGAACGAATACGAGCAGTACTTC.

This chain joins TRBV2 and TRBJ1-4; a weak D match, TRBD1 (6 bases). From germline, CDR1 is SNHLY and CDR2 FYNNEI. This CDR3 has 13 residues. V was cut by 7 bases and J by 8 bases, with 14 bases left in between. The CDR3 nucleotides read TGTGCCAGCATCACCGGGGGCAACGAAAAACTGTTTTTT. Its translation: CASITGGNEKLFF.

The chain combines TRBV5-6 with TRBJ2-1; 10 bases line up with TRBD2. V shed 4 bases and J 9 bases; nucleotides not matched to a gene: 13. This CDR3 is 16 amino acids long. Germline values: CDR1 SGHDT, CDR2 YYEEEE. The CDR3 loop reads CASSEGTSERSREQFF. In nucleotides, the CDR3 is TGTGCCAGCAGCGAGGGGACTAGCGAGAGAAGTCGTGAGCAGTTCTTC.

This clone was observed a single time. The rearrangement links TRBV9 to TRBJ2-1, with 8 bases that match TRBD2. Germline V gives CDR1 SGDLS, CDR2 YYNGEE. Trimming removed 4 bases from V and 4 bases from J; junction bases left unmatched: 4. This CDR3 comprises 14 residues. This CDR3 is CASSLSGIYNEQFF. CDR3 DNA sequence: TGTGCCAGCAGCCTTAGCGGGATTTACAATGAGCAGTTCTTC.

The gene calls are TRBV4-2 and TRBJ2-1; a weak D match, TRBD2 (5 bases). Trimming shortened V by 1 base and J by 4 bases, and 17 bases separated the two germline ends. CDR3 size: 17 residues. Germline CDR1 and CDR2: LGHNA and YNFKEQ. Written as DNA, the CDR3 is TGTGCCAGCAGCCAAGGTCTGGCTATGGGCGGGTACAATGAGCAGTTCTTC. Protein: CASSQGLAMGGYNEQFF.

For the CDR3, the DNA is TGTGCCAGCTCACCGGGACTATTCTTCACAGATACGCAGTATTTT. It is translated as CASSPGLFFTDTQYF. The chain links TRBV18 to TRBJ2-3; 7 bases align to TRBD2. This CDR3 has 15 amino acids. Germline CDR1 KGHSH, CDR2 LQKENI. V lost 3 bases to trimming and J lost 2 bases; unmatched junction nucleotides: 5.

Comments on this clone: Other DNA variants within this sample encode the same CDR3. The gene calls are TRBV19 and TRBJ1-5, with 8 bases matching TRBD1. CDR3 size: 14 residues. The J segment lost 2 bases and the V segment lost 6 bases, leaving 3 bases of the junction unmatched. CDR1 is LNHDA and CDR2 is SQIVND in the germline V gene (reference sequence). The CDR3 spells CASSDRGGNQPQHF. CDR3 DNA sequence: TGTGCCAGTAGCGACAGGGGAGGCAATCAGCCCCAGCATTTT.

This clone was detected many times. The chain employs TRBV7-9 and TRBJ1-1; 7 positions agree with TRBD1. The CDR3 runs 15 residues. The V gene's germline CDR1 is SEHNR and CDR2 FQNEAQ (reference sequence). V was pared by 6 bases and J by 2 bases, with 9 bases of the junction left unmatched. In nucleotides, the CDR3 is TGTGCCAGCAGAAAGGGGGCGCCGGGAAACACTGAAGCTTTCTTT. It translates to CASRKGAPGNTEAFF.

This chain connects TRBV18 to TRBJ2-7; D possibly corresponds to TRBD2 (5 bases). Germline CDR1 reads KGHSH; CDR2 reads LQKENI. Deletions cut 0 bases from V and 2 bases from J, with 14 bases between. The CDR3 has 16 residues. In DNA form, the CDR3 reads TGTGCCAGCTCACCACCGGCCCTAGCAAGCGCCTACGAGCAGTACTTC. This sequence encodes CASSPPALASAYEQYF.

The DNA of the CDR3 is TGTGCCAGCAGCTTAGAGAGTGGGGCAGGGGGCTATGGCTACACCTTC. As protein: CASSLESGAGGYGYTF. The J gene is TRBJ1-2, the V gene TRBV7-9; 7 bases align to TRBD1. Unmatched junction bases numbered 9, after V lost 1 base and J lost 4 bases. The CDR3 is 16 residues long. Germline-derived CDR1 and CDR2 are SEHNR and FQNEAQ (reference sequence). Together with reference TRBV7-9 and TRBJ1-2, the CDR3 gives the full variable domain: DTGVSQNPRHKITKRGQNVTFRCDPISEHNRLYWYRQTLGQGPEFLTYFQNEAQLEKSRLLSDRFSAERPKGSFSTLEIQRTEQGDSAMYLCASSLESGAGGYGYTFGSGTRLTVV.

This clone was seen at least ten times. The rearrangement links TRBV27 to TRBJ1-2; tentative D call: TRBD1 (6 bases). Germline CDR1 and CDR2: MNHEY and SMNVEV (reference sequence). This CDR3 region has 17 residues. Deletions cut 5 bases from V and 1 base from J, with 20 bases between. The CDR3 region is CASSHLLMAGDNYGYTF. CDR3 DNA: TGTGCCAGCAGTCACCTTCTGATGGCAGGGGATAACTATGGCTACACCTTC.

CDR3 bases: TGTGCCAGCAGCAAAGTCGGCCCCTTCCAAGAGACCCAGTACTTC. The encoded protein is CASSKVGPFQETQYF. This chain connects TRBV21-1 to TRBJ2-5. TRBV21-1 counts as a pseudogene. The CDR3 sequence is 15 residues long.

The chain employs TRBV7-2 and TRBJ2-1, with TRBD2 as a possible D gene (6 bases). Deletions cut 2 bases from V and 3 bases from J, with 14 bases between. The CDR3 sequence is 16 residues long. Per the germline V gene, CDR1 is SGHTA and CDR2 is FQGNSA. The CDR3 region has the DNA TGTGCCAGCAGCTTACTGTCCGGGAGTAGCTACAATGAGCAGTTCTTC. Translating it yields CASSLLSGSSYNEQFF.

The V and J genes are TRBV5-8 and TRBJ2-1; D is perhaps TRBD2 (5 bases). Trimming cost V 4 bases and J 6 bases, with 14 bases left between them. The CDR3 extends over 14 amino acids. The V gene's germline CDR1 is SGHTS and CDR2 YDEGEE. CDR3 sequence (DNA): TGTGCCAGCAGCAGAAGGACTGGAGTCAATGAGCAGTTCTTC. Its protein is CASSRRTGVNEQFF.

V gene TRBV6-1 combines with J gene TRBJ1-4; no clear D gene. This CDR3 has 14 residues. Looked up from germline, CDR1 is MNHNS and CDR2 is SASEGT. Trimming pared 5 bases from V and 6 bases from J, leaving 13 bases between. The CDR3 is CASSFARSYEKLFF. For the CDR3, the DNA is TGTGCCAGCAGTTTCGCGCGATCCTATGAAAAACTGTTTTTT.

This CDR3 reads CASSRLAGAYEQYF. CDR3 in DNA: TGTGCCAGCAGTCGACTAGCGGGAGCCTACGAGCAGTACTTC. The genes are TRBV11-2 and TRBJ2-7; the match to TRBD2 covers 12 bases. CDR1 SGHAT and CDR2 FQNNGV come from the germline V gene. V lost 6 bases and J lost 2; bases outside the gene matches: 2. This CDR3 contains 14 residues.

The chain couples TRBV30 to TRBJ1-1; 7 bases map to TRBD1. The germline V gene has CDR1 GTSNPN and CDR2 SVGIG (reference sequence). The CDR3 contains 14 residues. V lost 5 bases to trimming and J lost 7 bases; unmatched junction nucleotides: 13. The CDR3 reads CAWEAGGGNGEAFF. CDR3 coding DNA: TGTGCCTGGGAGGCAGGGGGAGGCAATGGTGAAGCTTTCTTT.

The CDR3 here is CASSHAGTGAYGYTF. The CDR3 DNA reads TGTGCCAGCAGTCACGCCGGGACAGGGGCCTATGGCTACACCTTC. The chain combines TRBV6-6 with TRBJ1-2; 10 bases line up with TRBD1. CDR1 and CDR2 (germline): MNHNY, SVGAGI (reference sequence). There are 15 residues in the CDR3. The trim removed 5 bases at V and 4 bases at J, leaving 7 bases unmatched.

V usage is TRBV28 and J usage is TRBJ2-1; TRBD2 matches at 10 bases. V gave up 7 bases and J gave up 4 bases; unmatched junction bases: 10. The CDR3 totals 16 residues. Germline loops: CDR1 MDHEN, CDR2 SYDVKM. DNA of the CDR3: TGTGCCAGCACCCCTTTGACTAGCGGGTTGTACAATGAGCAGTTCTTC. It encodes CASTPLTSGLYNEQFF.

The chain carries TRBV2 and TRBJ1-1; D is ambiguous. This CDR3 region has 13 residues. V was pared by 3 bases and J by 0 bases, with 5 bases between. Germline CDR1 is SNHLY and CDR2 is FYNNEI. As DNA, the CDR3 is TGTGCCAGCAGTGATGGCTTGAACACTGAAGCTTTCTTT. It yields the protein CASSDGLNTEAFF.